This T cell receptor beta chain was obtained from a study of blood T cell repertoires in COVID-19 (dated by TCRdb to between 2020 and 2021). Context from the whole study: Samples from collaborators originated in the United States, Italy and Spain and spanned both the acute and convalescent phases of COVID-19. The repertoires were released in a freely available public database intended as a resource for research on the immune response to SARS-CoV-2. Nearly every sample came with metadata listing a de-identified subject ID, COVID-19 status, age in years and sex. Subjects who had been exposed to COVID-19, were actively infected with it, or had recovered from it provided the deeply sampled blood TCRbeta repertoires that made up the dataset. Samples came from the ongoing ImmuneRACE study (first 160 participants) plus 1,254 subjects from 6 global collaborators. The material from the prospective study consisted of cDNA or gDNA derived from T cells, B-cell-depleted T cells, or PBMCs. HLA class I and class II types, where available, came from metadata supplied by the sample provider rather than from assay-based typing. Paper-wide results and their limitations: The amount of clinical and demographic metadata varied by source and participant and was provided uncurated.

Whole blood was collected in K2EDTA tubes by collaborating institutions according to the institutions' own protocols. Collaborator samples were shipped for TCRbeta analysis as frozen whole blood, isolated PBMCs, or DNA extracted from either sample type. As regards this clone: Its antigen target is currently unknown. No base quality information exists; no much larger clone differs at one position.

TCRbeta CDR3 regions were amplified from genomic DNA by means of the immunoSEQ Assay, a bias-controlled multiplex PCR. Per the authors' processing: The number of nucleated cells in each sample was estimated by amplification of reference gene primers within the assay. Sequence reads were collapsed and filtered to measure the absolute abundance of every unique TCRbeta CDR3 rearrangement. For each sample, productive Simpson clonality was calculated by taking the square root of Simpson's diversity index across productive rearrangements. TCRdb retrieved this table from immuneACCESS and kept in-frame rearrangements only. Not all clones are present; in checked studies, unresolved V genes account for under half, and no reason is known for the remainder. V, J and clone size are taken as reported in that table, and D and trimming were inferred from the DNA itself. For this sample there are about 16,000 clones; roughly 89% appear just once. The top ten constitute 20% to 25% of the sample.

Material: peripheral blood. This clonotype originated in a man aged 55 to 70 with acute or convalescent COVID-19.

The bases are TGCGCCAGCAGACCCGGGACAGGGGATGAAAAACTGTTTTTT. This translates into CASRPGTGDEKLFF. Recombination joined TRBV10-2 with TRBJ1-4, and TRBD1 matches 10 of the central bases. V is cut back by 6 bases and J by 6 bases, with 4 bases in the junction unmatched. The cysteine opens and the phenylalanine closes a CDR3 of 14 amino acids. Just the 42-base CDR3 DNA is kept, in frame starting at base 1. Via the germline V gene, CDR1 is WSHSY and CDR2 SAAADI.